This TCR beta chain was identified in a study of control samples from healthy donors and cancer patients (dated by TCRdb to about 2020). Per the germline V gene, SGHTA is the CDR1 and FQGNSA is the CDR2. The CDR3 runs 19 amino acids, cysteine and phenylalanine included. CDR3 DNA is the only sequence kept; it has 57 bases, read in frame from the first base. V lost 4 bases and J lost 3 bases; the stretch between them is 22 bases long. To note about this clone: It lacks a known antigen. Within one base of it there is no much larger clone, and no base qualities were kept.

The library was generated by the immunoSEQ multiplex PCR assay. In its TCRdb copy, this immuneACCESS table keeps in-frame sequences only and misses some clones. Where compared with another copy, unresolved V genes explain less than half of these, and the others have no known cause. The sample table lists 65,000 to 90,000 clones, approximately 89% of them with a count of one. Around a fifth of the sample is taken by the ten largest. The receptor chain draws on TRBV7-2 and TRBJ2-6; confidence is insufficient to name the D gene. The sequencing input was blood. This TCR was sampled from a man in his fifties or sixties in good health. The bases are TGTGCCAGCAGCTCCCCCGGGCCCAGCTGGAGTTATGGGGCCAACGTCCTGACTTTC. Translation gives CASSSPGPSWSYGANVLTF.